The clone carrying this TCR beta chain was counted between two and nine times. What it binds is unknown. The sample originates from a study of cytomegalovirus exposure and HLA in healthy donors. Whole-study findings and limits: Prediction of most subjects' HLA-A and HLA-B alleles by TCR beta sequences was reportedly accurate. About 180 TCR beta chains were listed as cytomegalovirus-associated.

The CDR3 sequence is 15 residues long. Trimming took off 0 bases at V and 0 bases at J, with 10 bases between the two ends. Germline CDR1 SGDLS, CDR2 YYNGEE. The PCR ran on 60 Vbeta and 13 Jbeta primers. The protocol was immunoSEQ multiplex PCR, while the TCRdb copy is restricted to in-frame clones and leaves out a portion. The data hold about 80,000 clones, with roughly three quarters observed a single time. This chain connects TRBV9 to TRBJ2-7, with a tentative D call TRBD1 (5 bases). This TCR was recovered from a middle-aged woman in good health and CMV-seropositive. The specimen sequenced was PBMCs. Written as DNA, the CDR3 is TGTGCCAGCAGCGTAGGGACACTTAGCTCCTACGAGCAGTACTTC. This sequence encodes CASSVGTLSSYEQYF.